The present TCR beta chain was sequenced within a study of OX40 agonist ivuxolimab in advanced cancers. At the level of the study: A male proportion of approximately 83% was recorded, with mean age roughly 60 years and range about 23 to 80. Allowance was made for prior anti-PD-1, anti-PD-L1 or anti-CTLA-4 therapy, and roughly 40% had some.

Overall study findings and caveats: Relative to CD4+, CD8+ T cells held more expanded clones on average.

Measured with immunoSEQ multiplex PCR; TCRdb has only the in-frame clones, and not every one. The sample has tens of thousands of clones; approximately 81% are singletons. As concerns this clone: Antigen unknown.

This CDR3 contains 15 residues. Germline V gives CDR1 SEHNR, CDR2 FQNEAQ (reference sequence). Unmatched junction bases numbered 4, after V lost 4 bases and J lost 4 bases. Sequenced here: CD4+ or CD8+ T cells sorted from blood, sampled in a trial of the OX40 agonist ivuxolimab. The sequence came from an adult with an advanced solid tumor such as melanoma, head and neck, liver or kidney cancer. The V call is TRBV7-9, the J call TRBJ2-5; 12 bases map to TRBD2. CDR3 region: CASSYLAGGRETQYF. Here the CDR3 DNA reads TGTGCCAGCAGCTACCTAGCGGGGGGGAGAGAGACCCAGTACTTC.